A selection of T cell receptor beta chains follows, all from one sample in a study of T-cell reconstitution after alpha-beta-depleted transplantation in children. TCRdb itself ran the PCR reads through MiXCR, one entry per CDR3 protein. Here the sample spans about a million distinct CDR3 sequences, less than 30% being singletons. This specimen was PBMCs, mostly from graft donor cells, taken 360 days after TCRalphabeta/CD19-depleted stem cell transplant. The receptors were gathered from a boy in the first two years of life who had a stem cell transplant for SCID, so the T cells may come from the graft donor. Each CDR3 is given with its conserved first and last residue. Each record gives: D gene, clone size, V gene, J gene, CDR3 protein, CDR3 DNA. D genes are given only for firm matches. Not all rows give a size; the values are once, few, many and, for expanded clones, a class.

D gene: TRBD2; clone size: few; V gene: TRBV9; J gene: TRBJ2-3; CDR3 protein: CASSVTSGGITHDTQYF; CDR3 DNA: TGTGCCAGCAGCGTAACTAGCGGGGGGATCACCCACGATACGCAGTATTTT
D gene: -; clone size: few; V gene: TRBV30; J gene: TRBJ2-6; CDR3 protein: CAWMLSGANVLTF; CDR3 DNA: TGTGCCTGGATGCTCTCTGGGGCCAACGTCCTGACTTTC
D gene: -; clone size: few; V gene: TRBV4-1; J gene: TRBJ2-6; CDR3 protein: CASSQSRASGANVLTF; CDR3 DNA: TGCGCCAGCAGCCAAAGCAGGGCCTCTGGGGCCAACGTCCTGACTTTC
D gene: -; clone size: few; V gene: TRBV9; J gene: TRBJ2-1; CDR3 protein: CASSVDPARGQISYNEQFF; CDR3 DNA: TGTGCCAGCAGCGTAGATCCGGCGCGGGGGCAGATATCCTACAATGAGCAGTTCTTC
D gene: -; clone size: -; V gene: TRBV5-1; J gene: TRBJ1-5; CDR3 protein: CASSPGLRWSGNQPQHF; CDR3 DNA: TGCGCCAGCAGCCCGGGTCTACGGTGGAGTGGCAATCAGCCCCAGCATTTT
D gene: TRBD1; clone size: few; V gene: TRBV20-1; J gene: TRBJ2-2; CDR3 protein: CSASRHRGLNTGELFF; CDR3 DNA: TGCAGTGCTAGTAGGCACAGGGGGCTTAACACCGGGGAGCTGTTTTTT
D gene: -; clone size: -; V gene: TRBV29-1; J gene: TRBJ2-1; CDR3 protein: CSVEGRGRYNEQFF; CDR3 DNA: TGCAGCGTTGAAGGTCGAGGTCGCTACAATGAGCAGTTCTTC
D gene: TRBD1; clone size: few; V gene: TRBV20-1; J gene: TRBJ2-6; CDR3 protein: CSATIGTGAYGANVLTF; CDR3 DNA: TGCAGTGCTACTATCGGGACAGGAGCATACGGGGCCAACGTCCTGACTTTC
D gene: -; clone size: -; V gene: TRBV12-3/TRBV12-4; J gene: TRBJ2-5; CDR3 protein: CASTGQETQYF; CDR3 DNA: TGTGCCAGCACGGGACAAGAGACCCAGTACTTC
D gene: TRBD2; clone size: -; V gene: TRBV28; J gene: TRBJ2-3; CDR3 protein: CASSPWDYSLTDTQYF; CDR3 DNA: TGTGCCAGCAGTCCCTGGGACTATAGTCTGACAGATACGCAGTATTTT
D gene: -; clone size: -; V gene: TRBV12-3/TRBV12-4; J gene: TRBJ1-6; CDR3 protein: CASSLVGWGRPYSPLHF; CDR3 DNA: TGTGCCAGCAGTTTAGTCGGGTGGGGCAGGCCCTATTCACCCCTCCACTTT
D gene: TRBD1; clone size: -; V gene: TRBV24-1; J gene: TRBJ2-1; CDR3 protein: CATSDPGTGKGEQFF; CDR3 DNA: TGTGCCACCAGTGACCCCGGGACAGGGAAGGGGGAGCAGTTCTTC
D gene: -; clone size: -; V gene: TRBV19; J gene: TRBJ2-3; CDR3 protein: CATGHPDTQYF; CDR3 DNA: TGTGCCACCGGACACCCCGATACGCAGTATTTT
D gene: TRBD2; clone size: -; V gene: TRBV13; J gene: TRBJ2-5; CDR3 protein: CASSSGTSSGETQYF; CDR3 DNA: TGTGCCAGCAGCTCCGGGACTAGCTCAGGGGAGACCCAGTACTTC
D gene: TRBD1; clone size: few; V gene: TRBV2; J gene: TRBJ1-2; CDR3 protein: CASSAYRGDDYGYTF; CDR3 DNA: TGTGCCAGCAGCGCCTACAGGGGGGATGACTATGGCTACACCTTC
D gene: -; clone size: -; V gene: TRBV29-1; J gene: TRBJ2-7; CDR3 protein: CSVEEVRGLSYEQYF; CDR3 DNA: TGCAGCGTTGAAGAGGTCCGGGGGCTGTCCTACGAGCAGTACTTC
D gene: TRBD2; clone size: few; V gene: TRBV12-3/TRBV12-4; J gene: TRBJ2-1; CDR3 protein: CASSLLTSRVGNEQFF; CDR3 DNA: TGTGCCAGCAGCCTTTTGACTAGCAGGGTTGGGAATGAGCAGTTCTTC
D gene: TRBD1; clone size: -; V gene: TRBV20-1; J gene: TRBJ2-7; CDR3 protein: CSARGQGNGYEQYF; CDR3 DNA: TGCAGTGCTAGGGGACAGGGGAATGGGTACGAGCAGTACTTC
D gene: TRBD1; clone size: -; V gene: TRBV6-5; J gene: TRBJ2-7; CDR3 protein: CASSYPTDRADEQYF; CDR3 DNA: TGTGCCAGCAGTTACCCAACGGACAGGGCCGACGAGCAGTACTTC
D gene: -; clone size: -; V gene: TRBV9; J gene: TRBJ2-6; CDR3 protein: CASSNTGANVLTF; CDR3 DNA: TGTGCCAGCAGTAATACAGGGGCCAACGTCCTGACTTTC
D gene: -; clone size: -; V gene: TRBV7-9; J gene: TRBJ1-1; CDR3 protein: CASSPSWGTSTEAFF; CDR3 DNA: TGTGCCAGCAGCCCCTCCTGGGGAACGAGCACTGAAGCTTTCTTT
D gene: -; clone size: -; V gene: TRBV10-3; J gene: TRBJ1-6; CDR3 protein: CAIRGGPGSPLHF; CDR3 DNA: TGTGCCATCAGGGGAGGGCCCGGTTCACCCCTCCACTTT
D gene: -; clone size: -; V gene: TRBV13; J gene: TRBJ2-2; CDR3 protein: CASSLDTGAGELFF; CDR3 DNA: TGTGCCAGCAGCTTGGACACTGGGGCCGGGGAGCTGTTTTTT
D gene: -; clone size: -; V gene: TRBV29-1; J gene: TRBJ2-5; CDR3 protein: CSVSGTPETQYF; CDR3 DNA: TGCAGCGTTTCAGGGACCCCAGAGACCCAGTACTTC
D gene: -; clone size: few; V gene: TRBV7-9; J gene: TRBJ1-1; CDR3 protein: CASSRPNTEAFF; CDR3 DNA: TGTGCCAGCAGTCGGCCGAACACTGAAGCTTTCTTT
D gene: TRBD1; clone size: many; V gene: TRBV6-2/TRBV6-3; J gene: TRBJ2-7; CDR3 protein: CASSSDRDHEQYF; CDR3 DNA: TGTGCCAGCAGTTCGGACAGGGACCACGAGCAGTACTTC
D gene: -; clone size: few; V gene: TRBV12-3/TRBV12-4; J gene: TRBJ1-2; CDR3 protein: CASSLPGQNYGYTF; CDR3 DNA: TGTGCCAGCAGTTTACCAGGACAGAACTATGGCTACACCTTC
D gene: TRBD2; clone size: few; V gene: TRBV12-3/TRBV12-4; J gene: TRBJ2-1; CDR3 protein: CASSLEWERGGRNEQFF; CDR3 DNA: TGTGCCAGCAGTTTAGAATGGGAGCGGGGGGGCCGAAATGAGCAGTTCTTC
D gene: -; clone size: few; V gene: TRBV6-5; J gene: TRBJ2-2; CDR3 protein: CASSYKQGNTGELFF; CDR3 DNA: TGTGCCAGCAGTTACAAACAGGGGAACACCGGGGAGCTGTTTTTT
D gene: TRBD2; clone size: -; V gene: TRBV2; J gene: TRBJ2-1; CDR3 protein: CASTAAGGPYNEQFF; CDR3 DNA: TGTGCCAGCACAGCAGCGGGGGGGCCCTACAATGAGCAGTTCTTC
D gene: -; clone size: -; V gene: TRBV7-9; J gene: TRBJ2-5; CDR3 protein: CASSRVSQETQYF; CDR3 DNA: TGTGCCAGCAGCCGAGTGAGCCAAGAGACCCAGTACTTC
D gene: -; clone size: -; V gene: TRBV7-6; J gene: TRBJ2-3; CDR3 protein: CASRADAADTQYF; CDR3 DNA: TGTGCCAGCAGGGCCGACGCGGCAGATACGCAGTATTTT
D gene: TRBD1; clone size: -; V gene: TRBV7-7; J gene: TRBJ2-1; CDR3 protein: CASSRDLQGNEQFF; CDR3 DNA: TGTGCCAGCAGCCGAGACCTACAGGGGAATGAGCAGTTCTTC
D gene: TRBD1; clone size: -; V gene: TRBV15; J gene: TRBJ2-1; CDR3 protein: CATSRVGTGDHEQFF; CDR3 DNA: TGTGCCACCAGCAGAGTTGGGACAGGGGACCATGAGCAGTTCTTC
D gene: TRBD1; clone size: few; V gene: TRBV20-1; J gene: TRBJ1-1; CDR3 protein: CSAMDRGSSLNTEAFF; CDR3 DNA: TGCAGTGCCATGGACAGGGGGTCGAGCCTGAACACTGAAGCTTTCTTT
D gene: -; clone size: -; V gene: TRBV20-1; J gene: TRBJ2-7; CDR3 protein: CSAGVGYEQYF; CDR3 DNA: TGCAGTGCTGGGGTGGGCTACGAGCAGTACTTC
D gene: -; clone size: -; V gene: TRBV24-1; J gene: TRBJ2-5; CDR3 protein: CATSDGWGTETQYF; CDR3 DNA: TGTGCCACCAGTGATGGGTGGGGTACGGAGACCCAGTACTTC
D gene: -; clone size: few; V gene: TRBV20-1; J gene: TRBJ2-7; CDR3 protein: CSVVGQGSYEQYF; CDR3 DNA: TGCAGTGTAGTGGGGCAGGGCTCCTACGAGCAGTACTTC
D gene: -; clone size: once; V gene: TRBV7-2; J gene: TRBJ2-5; CDR3 protein: CASSSRQLETQYF; CDR3 DNA: TGTGCCAGCAGTTCTCGACAGTTGGAGACCCAGTACTTC
D gene: TRBD1; clone size: -; V gene: TRBV12-3/TRBV12-4; J gene: TRBJ1-1; CDR3 protein: CASSSSRDRPLMNTEAFF; CDR3 DNA: TGTGCCAGCAGTTCCTCCCGGGACAGGCCCCTAATGAACACTGAAGCTTTCTTT
D gene: -; clone size: many; V gene: TRBV20-1; J gene: TRBJ2-5; CDR3 protein: CSASAIGFGPQETQYF; CDR3 DNA: TGCAGTGCTAGTGCTATAGGTTTTGGGCCGCAAGAGACCCAGTACTTC
D gene: TRBD2; clone size: few; V gene: TRBV20-1; J gene: TRBJ2-3; CDR3 protein: CSALSLAGVSDTQYF; CDR3 DNA: TGCAGTGCTCTCTCACTAGCGGGGGTGTCAGATACGCAGTATTTT
D gene: -; clone size: -; V gene: TRBV4-2; J gene: TRBJ1-1; CDR3 protein: CASSQDPGGRGTEAFF; CDR3 DNA: TGTGCCAGCAGCCAAGATCCCGGGGGCAGGGGCACTGAAGCTTTCTTT
D gene: -; clone size: few; V gene: TRBV12-3/TRBV12-4; J gene: TRBJ1-4; CDR3 protein: CASTPGWGAKEKLFF; CDR3 DNA: TGTGCCAGCACCCCTGGGTGGGGGGCCAAGGAAAAACTGTTTTTT
D gene: -; clone size: -; V gene: TRBV6-2/TRBV6-3; J gene: TRBJ1-3; CDR3 protein: CASTEQVASGNTIYF; CDR3 DNA: TGTGCCAGCACTGAGCAGGTTGCCTCTGGAAACACCATATATTTT
D gene: -; clone size: few; V gene: TRBV20-1; J gene: TRBJ2-3; CDR3 protein: CSASSRLSTDTQYF; CDR3 DNA: TGCAGTGCTTCCTCCCGGCTAAGCACAGATACGCAGTATTTT
D gene: TRBD2; clone size: -; V gene: TRBV6-5; J gene: TRBJ2-1; CDR3 protein: CASSTLAGYYNEQFF; CDR3 DNA: TGTGCCAGCAGTACTCTAGCGGGGTACTACAATGAGCAGTTCTTC
D gene: TRBD2; clone size: few; V gene: TRBV9; J gene: TRBJ2-1; CDR3 protein: CASSVSGGANEQFF; CDR3 DNA: TGTGCCAGCAGCGTTAGCGGGGGGGCCAATGAGCAGTTCTTC
D gene: -; clone size: few; V gene: TRBV2; J gene: TRBJ2-3; CDR3 protein: CASKNLLTDTQYF; CDR3 DNA: TGTGCCAGCAAGAACTTACTCACAGATACGCAGTATTTT
D gene: TRBD1; clone size: few; V gene: TRBV7-9; J gene: TRBJ1-1; CDR3 protein: CASSPSPGGSYTEAFF; CDR3 DNA: TGTGCCAGCAGCCCATCTCCAGGGGGATCTTACACTGAAGCTTTCTTT
D gene: -; clone size: -; V gene: TRBV7-6; J gene: TRBJ2-1; CDR3 protein: CASSPTGFRAFYNEQFF; CDR3 DNA: TGTGCCAGCAGCCCGACCGGGTTCCGGGCCTTCTACAATGAGCAGTTCTTC
D gene: TRBD2; clone size: few; V gene: TRBV3-1; J gene: TRBJ2-1; CDR3 protein: CASSEGPTGLANNEQFF; CDR3 DNA: TGTGCCAGCAGCGAGGGTCCAACGGGACTAGCAAACAATGAGCAGTTCTTC
D gene: TRBD1; clone size: -; V gene: TRBV9; J gene: TRBJ1-1; CDR3 protein: CASSAMGQGREAFF; CDR3 DNA: TGTGCCAGCAGCGCGATGGGACAGGGTCGTGAAGCTTTCTTT